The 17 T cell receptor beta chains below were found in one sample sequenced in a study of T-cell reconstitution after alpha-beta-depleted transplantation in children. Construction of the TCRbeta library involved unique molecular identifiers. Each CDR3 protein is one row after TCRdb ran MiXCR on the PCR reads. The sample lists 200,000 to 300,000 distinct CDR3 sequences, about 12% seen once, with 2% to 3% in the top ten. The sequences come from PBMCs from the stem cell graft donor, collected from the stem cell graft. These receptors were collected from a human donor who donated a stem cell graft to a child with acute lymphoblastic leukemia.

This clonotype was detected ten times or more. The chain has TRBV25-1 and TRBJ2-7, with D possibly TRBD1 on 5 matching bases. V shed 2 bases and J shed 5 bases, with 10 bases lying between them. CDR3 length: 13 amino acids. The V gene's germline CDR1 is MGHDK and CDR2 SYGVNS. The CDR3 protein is CASSEPGFDEQYF. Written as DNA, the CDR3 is TGTGCCAGCAGTGAACCAGGGTTCGACGAGCAGTACTTC.

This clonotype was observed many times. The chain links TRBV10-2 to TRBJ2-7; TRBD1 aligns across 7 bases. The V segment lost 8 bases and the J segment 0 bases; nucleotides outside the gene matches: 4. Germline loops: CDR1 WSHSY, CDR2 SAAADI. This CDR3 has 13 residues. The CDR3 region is CASGTAPSYEQYF. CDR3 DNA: TGCGCCAGCGGGACAGCACCCTCCTACGAGCAGTACTTC.

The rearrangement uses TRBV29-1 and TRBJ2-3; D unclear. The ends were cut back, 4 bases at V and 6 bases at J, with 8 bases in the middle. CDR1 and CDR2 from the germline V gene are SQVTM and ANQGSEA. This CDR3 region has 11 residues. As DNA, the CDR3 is TGCAGCGTTGGGACCGTGGATACGCAGTATTTT. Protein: CSVGTVDTQYF.

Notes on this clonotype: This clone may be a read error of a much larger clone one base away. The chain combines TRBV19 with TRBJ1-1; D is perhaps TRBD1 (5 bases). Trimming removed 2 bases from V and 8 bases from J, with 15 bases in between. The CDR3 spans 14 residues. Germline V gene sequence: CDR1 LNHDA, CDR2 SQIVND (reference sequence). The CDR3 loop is CASSINFYRDEAFF. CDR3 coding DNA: TGTGCCAGTAGTATAAATTTCTATCGGGACGAAGCTTTCTTT. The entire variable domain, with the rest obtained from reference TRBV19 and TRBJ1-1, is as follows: DGGITQSPKYLFRKEGQNVTLSCEQNLNHDAMYWYRQDPGQGLRLIYYSQIVNDFQKGDIAEGYSVSREKKESFPLTVTSAQKNPTAFYLCASSINFYRDEAFFGQGTRLTVV.

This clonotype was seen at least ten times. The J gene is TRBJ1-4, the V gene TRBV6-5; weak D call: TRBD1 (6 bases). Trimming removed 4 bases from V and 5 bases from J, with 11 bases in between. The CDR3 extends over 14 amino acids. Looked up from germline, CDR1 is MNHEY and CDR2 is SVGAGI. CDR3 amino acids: CASSWGRGNEKLFF. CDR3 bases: TGTGCCAGCAGTTGGGGGCGAGGAAATGAAAAACTGTTTTTT.

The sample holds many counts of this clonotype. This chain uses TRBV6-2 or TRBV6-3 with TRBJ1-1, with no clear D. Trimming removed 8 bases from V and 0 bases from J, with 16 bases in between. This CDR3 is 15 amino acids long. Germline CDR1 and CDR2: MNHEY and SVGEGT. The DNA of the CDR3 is TGTGCCAGCTTTGAGGCCTCGCCCATGAACACTGAAGCTTTCTTT. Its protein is CASFEASPMNTEAFF.

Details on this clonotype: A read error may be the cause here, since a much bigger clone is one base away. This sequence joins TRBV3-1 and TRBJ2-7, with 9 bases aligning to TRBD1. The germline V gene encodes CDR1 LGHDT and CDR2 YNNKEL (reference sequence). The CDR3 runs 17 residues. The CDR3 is CASCQDLFGQGTYEQYF. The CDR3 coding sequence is TGTGCCAGCTGCCAAGATCTATTCGGACAGGGGACCTACGAGCAGTACTTC.

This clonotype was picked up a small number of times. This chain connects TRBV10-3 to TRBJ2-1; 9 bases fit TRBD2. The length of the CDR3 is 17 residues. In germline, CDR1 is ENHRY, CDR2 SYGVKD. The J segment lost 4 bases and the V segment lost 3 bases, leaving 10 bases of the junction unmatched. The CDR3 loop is CAISDVLAGSQYNEQFF. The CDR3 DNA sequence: TGTGCCATCAGTGATGTCCTAGCGGGAAGCCAGTACAATGAGCAGTTCTTC.

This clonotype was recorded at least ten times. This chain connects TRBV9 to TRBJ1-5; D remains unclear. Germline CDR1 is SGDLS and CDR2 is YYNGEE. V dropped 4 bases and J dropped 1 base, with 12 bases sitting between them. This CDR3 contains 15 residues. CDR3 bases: TGTGCCAGCAGCCTTACGGGGTCCAGCAATCAGCCCCAGCATTTT. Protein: CASSLTGSSNQPQHF.

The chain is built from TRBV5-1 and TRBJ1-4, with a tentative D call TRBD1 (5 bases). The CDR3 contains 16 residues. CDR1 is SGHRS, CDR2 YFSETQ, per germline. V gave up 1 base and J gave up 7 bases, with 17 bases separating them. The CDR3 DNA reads TGCGCCAGCAGCTTGACGTTGAGGGGTAGGGGTGAAAAACTGTTTTTT. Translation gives CASSLTLRGRGEKLFF.

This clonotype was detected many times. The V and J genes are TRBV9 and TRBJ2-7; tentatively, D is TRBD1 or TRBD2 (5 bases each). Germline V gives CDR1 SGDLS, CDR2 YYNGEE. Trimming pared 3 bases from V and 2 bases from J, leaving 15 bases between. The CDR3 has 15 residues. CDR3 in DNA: TGTGCCAGCAGCGGGGGGAGCGGACCTACCTACGAGCAGTACTTC. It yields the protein CASSGGSGPTYEQYF.

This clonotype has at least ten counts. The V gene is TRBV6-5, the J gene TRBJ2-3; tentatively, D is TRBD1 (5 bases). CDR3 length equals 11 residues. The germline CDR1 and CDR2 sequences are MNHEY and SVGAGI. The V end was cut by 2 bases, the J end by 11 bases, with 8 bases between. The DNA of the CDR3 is TGTGCCAGCAGTTACGGGGCAGGGCAGTATTTT. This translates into CASSYGAGQYF.

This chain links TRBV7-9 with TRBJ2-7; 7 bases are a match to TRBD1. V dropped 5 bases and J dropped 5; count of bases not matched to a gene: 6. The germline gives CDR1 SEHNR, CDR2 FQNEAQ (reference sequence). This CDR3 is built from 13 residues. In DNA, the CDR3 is TGTGCCAGCAGCCCCTGGGACAGCGACGAGCAGTACTTC. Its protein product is CASSPWDSDEQYF.

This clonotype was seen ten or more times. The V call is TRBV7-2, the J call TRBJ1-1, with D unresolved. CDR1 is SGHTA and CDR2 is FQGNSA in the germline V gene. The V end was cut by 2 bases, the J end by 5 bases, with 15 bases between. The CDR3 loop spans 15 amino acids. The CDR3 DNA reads TGTGCCAGCAGCTTATCTGCCTTAACTGGGACTGAAGCTTTCTTT. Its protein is CASSLSALTGTEAFF.

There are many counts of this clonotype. DNA for the CDR3: TGCGCCAGCAGCCAAGATAGGCGGGTCGCAGATACGCAGTATTTT. Translating it yields CASSQDRRVADTQYF. The chain uses TRBV4-3 and TRBJ2-3, with a possible D match to TRBD2 (5 bases). The CDR3 has 15 residues. V shed 0 bases and J shed 4 bases, with 11 bases lying between them. Germline V gene data show CDR1 as LGHNA and CDR2 as YSLEER.

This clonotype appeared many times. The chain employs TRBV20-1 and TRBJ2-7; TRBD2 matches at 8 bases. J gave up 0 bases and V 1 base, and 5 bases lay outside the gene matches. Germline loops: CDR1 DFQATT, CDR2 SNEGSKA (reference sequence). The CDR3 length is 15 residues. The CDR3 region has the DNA TGCAGTGCTAGAGCGCCCAGCGGGAGCTCCTACGAGCAGTACTTC. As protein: CSARAPSGSSYEQYF.

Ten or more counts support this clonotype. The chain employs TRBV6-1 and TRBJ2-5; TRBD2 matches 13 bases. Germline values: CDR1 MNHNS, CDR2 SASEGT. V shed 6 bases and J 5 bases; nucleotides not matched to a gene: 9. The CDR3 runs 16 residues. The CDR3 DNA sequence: TGTGCCAGCAGCTCCGGGACTAGCGGGGAACCGGAGACCCAGTACTTC. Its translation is CASSSGTSGEPETQYF.